This is a list of T cell receptor beta chains from one sample in a study of blood T cell repertoires in COVID-19. Assay used: immunoSEQ multiplex PCR; TCRdb lists only in-frame clones, some missing. The sample lists 150,000 to 200,000 clones; 80% were seen once. The source material was PBMCs or T cells enriched from blood (not recorded which). These receptors were collected from a man in his fifties or sixties who had been exposed to COVID-19. CDR3s include the opening cysteine and the closing phenylalanine or tryptophan. The D gene is left open where the match is weak. Not every row has a clone size; where given, it reads once, few, many or a size class.

>-|19|TRBV4-3|TRBJ2-7|-
TGCGCCAGCAGCCAAGAATGGGCGGGGCCCTCCGGGACAGCCTACGAGCAGTACTTC
CASSQEWAGPSGTAYEQYF
>-|15|TRBV27|TRBJ2-5|-
TGTGCCAGCAGTTTGGCTTTGGGGGGAGTGAAGACCCAGTACTTC
CASSLALGGVKTQYF
>once|14|TRBV4-1|TRBJ1-2|-
TGCGCCAGCAGCCAAGATTCGCACACCCAAGGCTACACCTTC
CASSQDSHTQGYTF
>-|17|TRBV7-3|TRBJ2-1|TRBD2
TGTGCCAGCAGCGAAGGTGGTAGCGGGAGGGCCGGCAATGAGCAGTTCTTC
CASSEGGSGRAGNEQFF
>-|13|TRBV12-3/TRBV12-4|TRBJ1-1|-
TGTGCCAGCAGTCTCAGGGCCGACACTGAAGCTTTCTTT
CASSLRADTEAFF
>-|16|TRBV9|TRBJ2-1|TRBD2
TGTGCCAGCAGCTCCCAACTTAGCGGGAGCCACAATGAGCAGTTCTTC
CASSSQLSGSHNEQFF
>-|14|TRBV2|TRBJ2-2|TRBD2
TGTGCCAGCACCCAGGGACTAACTTCCGGGGAGCTGTTTTTT
CASTQGLTSGELFF
>many|15|TRBV3-1/TRBV3-2|TRBJ1-2|TRBD1
TGTGCCAGCAGCCCAACCCGGACAGGGGATCGAGGCTACACCTTC
CASSPTRTGDRGYTF
>-|16|TRBV7-8|TRBJ2-3|TRBD2
TGTGCCAGCAGCTTAGTCCTAGCGGGAGGGCAGGGTACGCAGTATTTT
CASSLVLAGGQGTQYF
>-|16|TRBV7-9|TRBJ1-2|TRBD1
TGTGCCAGCAGCTTAGCGTCGGGACAGGGGTCCTATGGCTACACCTTC
CASSLASGQGSYGYTF
>-|17|TRBV24-1|TRBJ2-2|-
TGTGCCACCAGTGACCCCGGACCAGCGGGGAACACCGGGGAGCTGTTTTTT
CATSDPGPAGNTGELFF
>-|13|TRBV6-5|TRBJ1-5|-
TGTGCCAGCAGTTCCGGGGGTTTCCAGCCCCAGCATTTT
CASSSGGFQPQHF
>-|14|TRBV5-1|TRBJ2-1|TRBD1
TGCGCCAGCAGCTTGTACGGCAGGGGGACTGAGCAGTTCTTC
CASSLYGRGTEQFF
>-|15|TRBV25-1|TRBJ1-4|-
TGTGCCAGCAGTGAATTCGGAGGGGACAATGAAAAACTGTTTTTT
CASSEFGGDNEKLFF
>-|16|TRBV4-1|TRBJ2-2|TRBD2
TGCGCCAGCAGCCAAGCACTAGCGGCGAACACCGGGGAGCTGTTTTTT
CASSQALAANTGELFF
>-|15|TRBV6-6|TRBJ1-2|TRBD1
TGTGCCAGCATCCAAGGACAGGGCCGGCCTGGTGTCTACACCTTC
CASIQGQGRPGVYTF
>few|13|TRBV10-3|TRBJ1-2|-
TGTGCCGTAAACGAGCCGGGAGCCGGTGGCTACACCTTC
CAVNEPGAGGYTF
>-|16|TRBV18|TRBJ1-2|-
TGTGCCAGCTCACCACCCAGGGGCCATCAGGACTATGGCTACACCTTC
CASSPPRGHQDYGYTF
>-|15|TRBV5-1|TRBJ1-3|-
TGCGCCAGCAGCTTGGCGAGCGGCTCTGGAAACACCATATATTTT
CASSLASGSGNTIYF
>once|14|TRBV9|TRBJ1-2|-
TGTGCCAGCAGCGTAGCGGGGCAGGGAGGGGGCTACACCTTC
CASSVAGQGGGYTF
>-|16|TRBV9|TRBJ2-7|TRBD2
TGTGCCAGCAGCGTAGGGACTAGCGGGACGCGTGTGGAGCAGTACTTC
CASSVGTSGTRVEQYF
>-|17|TRBV3-1/TRBV3-2|TRBJ2-3|TRBD1
TGTGCCAGCAGCCGGTCCCACAGGGGGCGGGGCACAGATACGCAGTATTTT
CASSRSHRGRGTDTQYF
>-|14|TRBV11-3|TRBJ1-6|-
TGTGCCAGCAGCTTTGAGGGAAGTAATTCACCCCTCCACTTT
CASSFEGSNSPLHF
>-|11|TRBV30|TRBJ1-3|-
TGTGCCTGGATTAATGGAAACACCATATATTTT
CAWINGNTIYF
>once|16|TRBV19|TRBJ1-4|-
TGTGCCAGTAGTCTACTCTGGACTCTGGGTAATGAAAAACTGTTTTTT
CASSLLWTLGNEKLFF
>-|13|TRBV12-5|TRBJ2-1|TRBD2
TGTGCTAGTGGAAATAGCGGGAGGGCCAGGCAGTTCTTC
CASGNSGRARQFF
>-|16|TRBV11-3|TRBJ2-1|TRBD2
TGTGCCAGCAGTCCCAGGGCTAGCGGGGGCCGGGATGAGCAGTTCTTC
CASSPRASGGRDEQFF
>once|14|TRBV20-1|TRBJ2-7|TRBD1
TGCAGTGCTAGTCCGGGACAGGGGTCCTACGAGCAGTACTTC
CSASPGQGSYEQYF
>-|17|TRBV14|TRBJ2-5|TRBD2
TGTGCCAGCAGCCAAGTAATAGCGGGGGCTAAGAAAGAGACCCAGTACTTC
CASSQVIAGAKKETQYF
>-|13|TRBV11-1|TRBJ2-7|-
TGTGCCAGCAGCTGGGGCGAGGTCTACGAGCAGTACTTC
CASSWGEVYEQYF
>-|18|TRBV5-6|TRBJ1-6|-
TGTGCCAGCAGCTTGGGTTGGAGCTCTAGCTCCTATAATTCACCCCTCCACTTT
CASSLGWSSSSYNSPLHF
>-|14|TRBV7-3|TRBJ2-5|-
TGTGCCAGCAGCTTTAAGGGGTTGCGAGAGACCCAGTACTTC
CASSFKGLRETQYF
>-|16|TRBV11-2|TRBJ1-6|TRBD1
TGTGCCAGCAGCTTAGAATCCAGGGGGCATAATTCACCCCTCCACTTT
CASSLESRGHNSPLHF
>-|13|TRBV5-8|TRBJ2-7|-
TGTGCCAGCAGCTACAGGACGTCCTACGAGCAGTACTTC
CASSYRTSYEQYF
>once|14|TRBV7-9|TRBJ1-2|TRBD1
TGTGCCAGCAGCATCGACGGGACAGGGAGAGGCTACACCTTC
CASSIDGTGRGYTF
>-|13|TRBV3-1/TRBV3-2|TRBJ1-1|TRBD1
TGTGCCAGCAGCCGGACAGGGAGTACTGAAGCTTTCTTT
CASSRTGSTEAFF
>-|13|TRBV6-5|TRBJ2-1|TRBD2
TGTGCCAGCAGTTACGCGGGAGCTGGTGAGCAGTTCTTC
CASSYAGAGEQFF
>-|13|TRBV7-9|TRBJ2-1|-
TGTGCCAGCAGCCCCCGACAAGACAATGAGCAGTTCTTC
CASSPRQDNEQFF
>-|13|TRBV5-1|TRBJ1-2|-
TGCGCCAGCAGCCCCAATGGCGCGGGAGGCTACACCTTC
CASSPNGAGGYTF
>few|15|TRBV30|TRBJ1-5|-
TGTGCCTGGAGTTACGGCCAGGGGCTGGATCAGCCCCAGCATTTT
CAWSYGQGLDQPQHF
>-|13|TRBV28|TRBJ1-6|-
TGTGCCAGTACGGGCCGGGGGAGTTCACCCCTCCACTTT
CASTGRGSSPLHF
>-|15|TRBV7-8|TRBJ1-1|-
TGTGCCAGCAGCCGCCTGGACAGAGTGAACACTGAAGCTTTCTTT
CASSRLDRVNTEAFF
>-|11|TRBV5-1|TRBJ2-1|TRBD2
TGCGCCAGCGGGAGGGCCAATGAGCAGTTCTTC
CASGRANEQFF
>-|14|TRBV6-5|TRBJ1-2|-
TGTGCCAGCAGGATAATAGACGGAGAGGGTGGCTACACCTTC
CASRIIDGEGGYTF
>-|14|TRBV10-3|TRBJ2-2|-
TGTGCCATCAGTGAGACTCTGAACACCGGGGAGCTGTTTTTT
CAISETLNTGELFF
>-|15|TRBV6-5|TRBJ2-2|TRBD2
TGTGCCAGCAGTGACTCTTGGACTAGAGCCGGGGAGCTGTTTTTT
CASSDSWTRAGELFF
>many|13|TRBV19|TRBJ1-4|-
TGTGCCAGTAGTATAGTTCAGAAGGAAAAACTGTTTTTT
CASSIVQKEKLFF
>-|13|TRBV3-1/TRBV3-2|TRBJ2-7|-
TGTGCCAGCAGCCAAGTAAGATGGCACGAGCAGTACTTC
CASSQVRWHEQYF
>once|16|TRBV11-2|TRBJ1-3|-
TGTGCCAGCAGCTCGGGTGGGACTTACTCTGGAAACACCATATATTTT
CASSSGGTYSGNTIYF
>-|14|TRBV5-4|TRBJ2-7|TRBD1
TGTGCCAGCAGCTCGACGGGACAGACCTACGAGCAGTACTTC
CASSSTGQTYEQYF
>once|14|TRBV24-1|TRBJ2-7|TRBD1
TGTGCCACCAGTGATTCCGGGACAGGGCAAGAGCAGTACTTC
CATSDSGTGQEQYF
>few|17|TRBV5-4|TRBJ2-1|TRBD2
TGTGCCAGCAGCCCTCTCTCTGGGCTAGCGGGAGTTAGTGAGCAGTTCTTC
CASSPLSGLAGVSEQFF
>-|11|TRBV20-1|TRBJ1-2|-
TGCAGTGCTCGGACAGTGACTGGCTACACCTTC
CSARTVTGYTF
>many|14|TRBV6-1|TRBJ1-4|-
TGTGCCAGCAGTGAGATGGGGGGTAGCAGAAAACTGTTTTTT
CASSEMGGSRKLFF
>-|12|TRBV2|TRBJ1-4|-
TGTGCCAGCAGTGAGCAGGGAGAAAAACTGTTTTTT
CASSEQGEKLFF